The rows below give T cell receptor beta chains drawn from one sample of a study of T cell responses to AZD1222 COVID-19 vaccine. The table came from immunoSEQ multiplex PCR; TCRdb's copy has only in-frame clones and leaves some out. Of more than 90,000 clones listed, over 75% are singletons. Material: peripheral blood, obtained 28 days after the second AZD1222 dose. The receptors come from an adult who received the AZD1222 COVID-19 vaccine. Both conserved end residues are part of each CDR3. The D gene is left open where the match is weak. The size of a clone is reported for some rows only, either as once, few or many, or as a class for expanded clones.

V gene,D gene,J gene,clone size,CDR3 DNA,CDR3 protein
TRBV24-1,NA,TRBJ1-2,NA,TGTGCCACCAGTGATTCCGGACAAGCCTATGGCTACACCTTC,CATSDSGQAYGYTF
TRBV7-9,NA,TRBJ1-2,NA,TGTGCCAGCAGCTTAGCTGGGGGCGCGGGCTACACCTTC,CASSLAGGAGYTF
TRBV2,TRBD2,TRBJ2-7,NA,TGTGCCAGCAAACGCGGCGGGAGCTCCTACGAGCAGTACTTC,CASKRGGSSYEQYF
TRBV19,NA,TRBJ1-6,NA,TGTGCCAGTAGTATAGTAGGAAATAATAATTCACCCCTCCACTTT,CASSIVGNNNSPLHF
TRBV25-1,NA,TRBJ2-7,NA,TGTGCCAGCAGTCACCCCAGAGACTCCTACGAGCAGTACTTC,CASSHPRDSYEQYF
TRBV15,NA,TRBJ2-2,NA,TGTGCCACCAGCAGCAGGGCCACCGGGGAGCTGTTTTTT,CATSSRATGELFF
TRBV6-6,NA,TRBJ2-7,NA,TGTGCCAGCAGTTACAGGGAGGGGGGCTACGAGCAGTACTTC,CASSYREGGYEQYF
TRBV7-2,NA,TRBJ2-3,NA,TGTGCCAGCAGTTCAGGGACAGATACGCAGTATTTT,CASSSGTDTQYF
TRBV30,NA,TRBJ1-2,NA,TGTGCCTGGAGTGTAGAGGTGCCACACTATGGCTACACCTTC,CAWSVEVPHYGYTF
TRBV27,NA,TRBJ2-3,NA,TGTGCCACCCGTATAGTAGATACGCAGTATTTT,CATRIVDTQYF
TRBV28,NA,TRBJ1-3,NA,TGTGCCAGCAGCCACGAACTACAGGGATCAGGAAACACCATATATTTT,CASSHELQGSGNTIYF
TRBV23-1,NA,TRBJ1-4,NA,TGCGCCAGCAGTCGAGGCACCCCGAAGGCTAATGAAAAACTGTTTTTT,CASSRGTPKANEKLFF
TRBV3-1/TRBV3-2,NA,TRBJ1-2,NA,TGTGCCAGCAGCCACCCCGGACTGGAAGGAGTGGGCTACACCTTC,CASSHPGLEGVGYTF
TRBV5-1,NA,TRBJ2-5,NA,TGCGCCAGCAGGGTAGGGATCGGGCAAGAGACCCAGTACTTC,CASRVGIGQETQYF
TRBV2,NA,TRBJ1-1,NA,TGTGCCAGCAGTGTAGGGGGCACTGAAGCTTTCTTT,CASSVGGTEAFF
TRBV9,NA,TRBJ2-2,NA,TGTGCCAGCAGCAACCGGGACTTCTTAAACACCGGGGAGCTGTTTTTT,CASSNRDFLNTGELFF
TRBV7-3,NA,TRBJ2-3,NA,TGTGCCAGCAGCTTAGGCTATAGCACAGATACGCAGTATTTT,CASSLGYSTDTQYF
TRBV7-2,TRBD1,TRBJ1-1,NA,TGTGCCAGCAGCCTCGTGACAGGGGCGACTGAAGCTTTCTTT,CASSLVTGATEAFF
TRBV2,TRBD1,TRBJ1-2,NA,TGTGCCAGCAGTCAGGGACAGGGGGCAAGTTATGGCTACACCTTC,CASSQGQGASYGYTF
TRBV28,TRBD1,TRBJ1-6,NA,TGTGCCAGCTCCCTTCCCGGACAGGGTTATTCACCCCTCCACTTT,CASSLPGQGYSPLHF
TRBV28,NA,TRBJ1-2,few,TGTGCCAGCAGTTTATATCAGGACTCTTACACCTTC,CASSLYQDSYTF
TRBV15,NA,TRBJ1-2,NA,TGTGCCACCAGCAGAGATAACAATCCCTATGGCTACACCTTC,CATSRDNNPYGYTF
TRBV19,TRBD2,TRBJ2-1,NA,TGTGCCAGTAGTAGTAGCGGGAGCTCCTACAATGAGCAGTTCTTC,CASSSSGSSYNEQFF
TRBV6-5,TRBD1,TRBJ1-4,NA,TGTGCCAGCAGCAGGGGGGCAGTGAATGAAAAACTGTTTTTT,CASSRGAVNEKLFF
TRBV10-2,NA,TRBJ1-6,few,TGCGCCAGCAGTGAACAGACGAATTCACCCCTCCACTTT,CASSEQTNSPLHF
TRBV23-1,TRBD1,TRBJ2-5,NA,TGCGCCGGGAGCGACAGGGAGAGGGAAGAGACCCAGTACTTC,CAGSDREREETQYF
TRBV5-4,TRBD1,TRBJ2-1,NA,TGTGCCAGCAGCTCAAGACAGGGGCGCAATGAGCAGTTCTTC,CASSSRQGRNEQFF
TRBV5-1,TRBD1,TRBJ1-4,NA,TGCGCCAGCAGCCGGAGGGACAGCTCTAATGAAAAACTGTTTTTT,CASSRRDSSNEKLFF
TRBV5-6,NA,TRBJ2-1,NA,TGTGCCAGCACCCAACTGGGGGTGAATGAGCAGTTCTTC,CASTQLGVNEQFF
TRBV9,TRBD1,TRBJ1-1,NA,TGTGCCAGCAGCGTAGAAGGTAGGGGGCTTACTGAAGCTTTCTTT,CASSVEGRGLTEAFF
TRBV30,NA,TRBJ2-2,once,TGTGCCTGGAAGGGGCCAGGGATTAACACCGGGGAGCTGTTTTTT,CAWKGPGINTGELFF
TRBV6-9,TRBD2,TRBJ2-1,NA,TGTGCCAGCAGTTATTTCCCCGGACTAGCGGGATCTTCTTCGAGCTCCTACAATGAGCAGTTCTTC,CASSYFPGLAGSSSSSYNEQFF
TRBV7-2,TRBD2,TRBJ2-3,NA,TGTGCCAGCAGCCCCCGGATGGGCAGCGGGAGATCGGATACGCAGTATTTT,CASSPRMGSGRSDTQYF
TRBV23-1,TRBD1,TRBJ1-1,NA,TGCGCCAGCAGTCAACTGGACAGGGAAGCTGAAGCTTTCTTT,CASSQLDREAEAFF
TRBV6-4,NA,TRBJ1-6,NA,TGTGCCAGCAGTGACGCGTGGGGGATTGGTTCACCCCTCCACTTT,CASSDAWGIGSPLHF
TRBV28,TRBD1,TRBJ2-7,NA,TGTGCCAGCAGTTTATGGACAGGGAACGAGCAGTACTTC,CASSLWTGNEQYF
TRBV4-3,TRBD2,TRBJ2-1,NA,TGCGCCAGCAGCCATCGGACTAGCGGGAGCTCCTACAATGAGCAGTTCTTC,CASSHRTSGSSYNEQFF
TRBV30,NA,TRBJ2-5,once,TGTGCCTGGAGTGTAAGTGAGACCCAGTACTTC,CAWSVSETQYF
TRBV7-9,NA,TRBJ2-7,NA,TGTGCCAGCAGCTTAGCGGACAGCTACGAGCAGTACTTC,CASSLADSYEQYF
TRBV3-1/TRBV3-2,NA,TRBJ2-7,NA,TGTGCCAGCAGCCGCGGGACGGATACCTACGAGCAGTACTTC,CASSRGTDTYEQYF
TRBV4-1,NA,TRBJ2-2,NA,TGCGCCAGCAGCCAAAGACAGGCGAACACCGGGGAGCTGTTTTTT,CASSQRQANTGELFF
TRBV5-6,TRBD1,TRBJ1-2,NA,TGTGCCAGCAGCTTGACAGGGGGCTACTATGGCTACACCTTC,CASSLTGGYYGYTF
TRBV11-2,NA,TRBJ1-1,NA,TGTGCCAGCAGCTTAGAAGGGGACACTGAAGCTTTCTTT,CASSLEGDTEAFF
TRBV7-2,NA,TRBJ2-6,once,TGTGCCAGCAGCTTAGGATATGGGGCCAACGTCCTGACTTTC,CASSLGYGANVLTF
TRBV9,NA,TRBJ1-5,NA,TGTGCCAGCAGCATAGATGTTGATCAGCCCCAGCATTTT,CASSIDVDQPQHF
TRBV28,NA,TRBJ1-5,NA,TGTGCCAGCACCCTCAGGGAGGAGAGCAATCAGCCCCAGCATTTT,CASTLREESNQPQHF